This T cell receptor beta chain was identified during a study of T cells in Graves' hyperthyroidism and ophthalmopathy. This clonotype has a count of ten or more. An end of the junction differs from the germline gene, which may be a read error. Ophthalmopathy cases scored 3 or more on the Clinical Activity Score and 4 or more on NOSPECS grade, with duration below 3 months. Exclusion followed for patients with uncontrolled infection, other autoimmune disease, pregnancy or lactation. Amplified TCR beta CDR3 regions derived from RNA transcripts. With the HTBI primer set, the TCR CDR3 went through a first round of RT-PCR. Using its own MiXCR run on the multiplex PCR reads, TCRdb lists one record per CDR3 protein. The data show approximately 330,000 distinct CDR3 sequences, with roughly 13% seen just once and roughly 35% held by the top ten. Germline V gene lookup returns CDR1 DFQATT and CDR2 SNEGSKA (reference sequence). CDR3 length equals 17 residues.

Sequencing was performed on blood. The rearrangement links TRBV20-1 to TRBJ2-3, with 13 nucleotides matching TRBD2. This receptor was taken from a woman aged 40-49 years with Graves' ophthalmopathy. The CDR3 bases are TGCAGTGTTAGACCCCTAACTAGCGGGAGGGGCACAGATACGCAGTATTTT. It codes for CSVRPLTSGRGTDTQYF.